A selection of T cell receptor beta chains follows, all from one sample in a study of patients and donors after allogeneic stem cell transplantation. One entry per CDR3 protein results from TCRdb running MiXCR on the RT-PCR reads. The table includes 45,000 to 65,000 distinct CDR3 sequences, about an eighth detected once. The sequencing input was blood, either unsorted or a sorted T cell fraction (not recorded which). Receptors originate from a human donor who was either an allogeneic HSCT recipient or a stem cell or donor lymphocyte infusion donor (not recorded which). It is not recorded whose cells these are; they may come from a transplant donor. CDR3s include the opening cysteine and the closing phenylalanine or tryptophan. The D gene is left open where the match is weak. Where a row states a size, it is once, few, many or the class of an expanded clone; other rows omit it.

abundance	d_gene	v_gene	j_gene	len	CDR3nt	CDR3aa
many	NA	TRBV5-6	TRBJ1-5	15	TGTGCCAGCAGCTTGGCTGGCAGATCCAATCAGCCCCAGCATTTT	CASSLAGRSNQPQHF
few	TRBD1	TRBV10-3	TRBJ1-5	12	TGTGCCGCCCGGGACAGGGATCAGCCCCAGCATTTT	CAARDRDQPQHF
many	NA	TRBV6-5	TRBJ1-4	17	TGTGCCAGCAGTTACGGGGGAAACAGGGAAGGGAGTGAAAAACTGTTTTTT	CASSYGGNREGSEKLFF
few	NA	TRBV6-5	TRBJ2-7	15	TGTGCCAGCAGTTTTTTAGCGGAGCCCTCCTACGAGCAGTACTTC	CASSFLAEPSYEQYF
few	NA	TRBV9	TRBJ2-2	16	TGTGCCAGCAGCGAGGGAGGTTATAGTGTCACCGGGGAGCTGTTTTTT	CASSEGGYSVTGELFF
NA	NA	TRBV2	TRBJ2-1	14	TGTGCCAGCAGTGGGGGCCAGGGAGACAGTGAGCAGTTCTTC	CASSGGQGDSEQFF
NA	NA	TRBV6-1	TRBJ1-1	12	TGTGCCAGCAGAGTGGGGATAATTGAAGCTTTCTTT	CASRVGIIEAFF
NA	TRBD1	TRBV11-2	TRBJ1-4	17	TGTGCCAGCAGTCCAACAGGGGTTACTCTACGGGATGAAAAACTGTTTTTT	CASSPTGVTLRDEKLFF
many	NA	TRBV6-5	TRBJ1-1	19	TGTGCCAGCAGTTACTTTTCGGTTAGGGGACACCCGAAGGGGACTGAAGCTTTCTTT	CASSYFSVRGHPKGTEAFF
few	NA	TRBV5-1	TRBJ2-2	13	TGCGCCAGCAGCGGGAGGAACACCGGGGAGCTGTTTTTT	CASSGRNTGELFF
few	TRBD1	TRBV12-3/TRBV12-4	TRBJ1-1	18	TGTGCCAGCACCCCGCGGACAGGGGGCATTTTGAGGCCCACTGAAGCTTTCTTT	CASTPRTGGILRPTEAFF
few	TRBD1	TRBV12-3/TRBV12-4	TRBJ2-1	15	TGTGCCAGCAGTTTAGGGGACAGGGGGCTACGGGAGCAGTTCTTC	CASSLGDRGLREQFF
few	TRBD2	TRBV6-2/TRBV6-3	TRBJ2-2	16	TGTGCCAGCAGTTACTCGACGGGTCTAGCGGGCGGGGAGCTGTTTTTT	CASSYSTGLAGGELFF
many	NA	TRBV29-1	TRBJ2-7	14	TGCAGCGTTGGCAAGTTCGGGGCCAGCTACGAGCAGTACTTC	CSVGKFGASYEQYF
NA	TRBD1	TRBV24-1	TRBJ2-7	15	TGTGCCACCAGTGATACTTCGACAGGGTCCTACGAGCAGTACTTC	CATSDTSTGSYEQYF
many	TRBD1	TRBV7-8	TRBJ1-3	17	TGTGCCAGCAGCCCGGGACAGGGACCTACCTCTGGAAACACCATATATTTT	CASSPGQGPTSGNTIYF
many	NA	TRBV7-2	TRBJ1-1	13	TGTGCCAGCAGCTTAGTTGCAGAGGGGGAAGCTTTCTTT	CASSLVAEGEAFF
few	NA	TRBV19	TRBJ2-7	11	TGTGCCAGTAGCGAGGCATACGAGCAGTACTTC	CASSEAYEQYF
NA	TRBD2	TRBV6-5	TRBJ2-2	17	TGTGCCAGCAGTTCCCCGTCCGGGAGGGCCTTAACCGGGGAGCTGTTTTTT	CASSSPSGRALTGELFF
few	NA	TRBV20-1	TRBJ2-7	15	TGCAGTGCTAGAGATACCCAGGGGCCCACCTACGAGCAGTACTTC	CSARDTQGPTYEQYF
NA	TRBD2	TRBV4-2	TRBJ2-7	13	TGTGCCAGCAGCCCGGGAGGTGGCTACGAGCAGTACTTC	CASSPGGGYEQYF
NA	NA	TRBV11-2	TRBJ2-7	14	TGTGCCAGCAGTCCCGGCCGGAGGGTTGACGAGCAGTACTTC	CASSPGRRVDEQYF
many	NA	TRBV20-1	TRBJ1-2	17	TGCAGTGCCCCTGGGGCTGAGCTCGGAGGGGGAGACTATGGCTACACCTTC	CSAPGAELGGGDYGYTF
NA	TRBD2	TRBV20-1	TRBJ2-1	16	TGCAGTGCTAGAGGGCTCACTAGCGGGAGCTACAATGAGCAGTTCTTC	CSARGLTSGSYNEQFF
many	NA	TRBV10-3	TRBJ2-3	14	TGTGCCATCAGTGTTTCGACGGACACAGATACGCAGTATTTT	CAISVSTDTDTQYF
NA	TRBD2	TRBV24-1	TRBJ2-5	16	TGTGCCACCAGTGATGGTAGCGGGAGATACCAAGAGACCCAGTACTTC	CATSDGSGRYQETQYF
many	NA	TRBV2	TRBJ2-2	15	TGTGCCAGCAGTGAAGCCGGGACTCCGGGCGGGGAGCTGTTTTTT	CASSEAGTPGGELFF
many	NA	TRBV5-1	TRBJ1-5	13	TGCGCCAGCAGCTTGTCGGGTGGTCAGCCCCAGCATTTT	CASSLSGGQPQHF
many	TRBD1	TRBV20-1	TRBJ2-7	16	TGCAGTGCTAGAGACATCGTACAGGGGGGTGGGCACGAGCAGTACTTC	CSARDIVQGGGHEQYF
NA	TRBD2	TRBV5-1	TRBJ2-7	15	TGCGCCAGCAAAGACAGGGCTAGCGGGGACTACGAGCAGTACTTC	CASKDRASGDYEQYF
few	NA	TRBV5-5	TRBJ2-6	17	TGTGCCAGCACCCCGGACAGACGGCCTTCTGGGGCCAACGTCCTGACTTTC	CASTPDRRPSGANVLTF
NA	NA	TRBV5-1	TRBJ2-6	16	TGCGCCAGCAGCCCCGGACGGCCGACTGGGGCCAACGTCCTGACTTTC	CASSPGRPTGANVLTF
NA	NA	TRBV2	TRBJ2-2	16	TGTGCCAGCAGTATTAGGCGGGGGCCGAACACCGGGGAGCTGTTTTTT	CASSIRRGPNTGELFF
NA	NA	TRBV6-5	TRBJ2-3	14	TGTGCCAGCCAACAGCACGGAGACACAGATACGCAGTATTTT	CASQQHGDTDTQYF
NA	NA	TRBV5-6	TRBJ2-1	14	TGTGCCAGCAGCTTGGGGACGACACCAAATGAGCAGTTCTTC	CASSLGTTPNEQFF
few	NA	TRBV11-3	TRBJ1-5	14	TGTGCCAGCAGCACCGGGGATAGCAATCAGCCCCAGCATTTT	CASSTGDSNQPQHF
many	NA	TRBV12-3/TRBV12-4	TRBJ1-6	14	TGTGCCAGCAGTTTAGCGGCGACTTATTCACCCCTCCACTTT	CASSLAATYSPLHF
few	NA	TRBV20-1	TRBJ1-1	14	TGCAGTGCTAGAGCTCTCCTGGGGAACACTGAAGCTTTCTTT	CSARALLGNTEAFF
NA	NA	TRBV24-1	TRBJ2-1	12	TGTGCCACCAGTGATCCCGGGGCAGAGCAGTTCTTC	CATSDPGAEQFF
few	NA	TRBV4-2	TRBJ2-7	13	TGTGCCAGCAGCGGGGTCGCAGTCTACGAGCAGTACTTC	CASSGVAVYEQYF
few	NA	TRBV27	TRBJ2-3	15	TGTGCCAGCGGGGAGACCACCCCAGGCCCAGATACGCAGTATTTT	CASGETTPGPDTQYF
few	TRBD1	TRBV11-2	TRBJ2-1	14	TGTGCCAGCAGCTTCCCGACAGGGGTCGATGAGCAGTTCTTC	CASSFPTGVDEQFF
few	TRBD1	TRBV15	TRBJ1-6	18	TGTGCCACCAGCAGAGTTACGGGACAGGGCTCCTATAATTCACCCCTCCACTTT	CATSRVTGQGSYNSPLHF
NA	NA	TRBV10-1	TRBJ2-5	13	TGCGCCAGCAGTCTTAGCGTCCAAGAGACCCAGTACTTC	CASSLSVQETQYF
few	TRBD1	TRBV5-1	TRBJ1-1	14	TGCGCCAGCAGCTGGGGGACAGAATCTAATGAAGCTTTCTTT	CASSWGTESNEAFF
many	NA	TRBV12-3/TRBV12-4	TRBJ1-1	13	TGTGCCAGCAGCCCAGGGTGGGACACTGAAGCTTTCTTT	CASSPGWDTEAFF
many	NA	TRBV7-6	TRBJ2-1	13	TGTGCCAGCACCCTGGGTCCCGACTATGAGCAGTTCTTC	CASTLGPDYEQFF
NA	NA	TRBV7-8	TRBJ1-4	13	TGTGCCAGCAGCTTACAGGGCTGGGAAAAACTGTTTTTT	CASSLQGWEKLFF
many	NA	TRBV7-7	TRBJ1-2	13	TGTGCTAGCAGCCCCATGGGGGAGGGTGGCTACACCTTC	CASSPMGEGGYTF
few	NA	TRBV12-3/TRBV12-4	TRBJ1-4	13	TGTGCCAGCAGTTTATCAGTAAATGAAAAACTGTTTTTT	CASSLSVNEKLFF
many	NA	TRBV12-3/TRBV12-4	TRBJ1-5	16	TGTGCCAGCAGTAGCCGAATTGGTGGGGGGAGGCAGCCCCAGCATTTT	CASSSRIGGGRQPQHF
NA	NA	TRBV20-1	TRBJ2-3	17	TGCAGTGCGACTGGCCCGGGACTTGCCCTTCCCACAGATACGCAGTATTTT	CSATGPGLALPTDTQYF
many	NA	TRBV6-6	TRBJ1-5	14	TGTGCCAGCAGTTACGGGGCAGGCGGGCAGCCCCAGCATTTT	CASSYGAGGQPQHF
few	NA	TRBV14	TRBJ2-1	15	TGTGCCAGCAGCCAAGCAAGGACTACATACAATGAGCAGTTCTTC	CASSQARTTYNEQFF
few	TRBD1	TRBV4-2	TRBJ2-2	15	TGTGCCAGCAGCCTGGACAGGGGTTTCACCGGGGAGCTGTTTTTT	CASSLDRGFTGELFF
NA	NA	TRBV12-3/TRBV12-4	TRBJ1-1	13	TGTGCCAGCATCGTCCAGGGGAACACTGAAGCTTTCTTT	CASIVQGNTEAFF
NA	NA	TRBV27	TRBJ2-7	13	TGTGCCAGCAGAGGATTGATCTCCTACGAGCAGTACTTC	CASRGLISYEQYF
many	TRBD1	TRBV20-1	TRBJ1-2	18	TGCAGTGCTAGAGATAGGGGAAGTTTTGGGACAGGGAAATATGGCTACACCTTC	CSARDRGSFGTGKYGYTF
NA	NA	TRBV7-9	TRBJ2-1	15	TGTGCCAGCAGTTCTAACCTACAGCGGGACAGAAACGAGTTCTTC	CASSSNLQRDRNEFF